The present TCR beta chain was sequenced within a study of CD8 T cells in Susac syndrome. A note on this clonotype: Its target is unknown.

An input of about 0.5 to 1 ug of RNA was subjected to reverse transcription using random hexamers. The TCR beta CDR3 was amplified by immunoSEQ multiplex PCR across 54 Vbeta, 13 Jbeta. TCRdb analysed the immunoSEQ multiplex PCR reads with MiXCR anew, one entry per CDR3 protein. Of about 200,000 distinct CDR3 sequences in the sample, roughly 94% were seen once. Findings and limits, study-wide: A relatively small number of individuals underwent TCR sequencing and HLA analysis.

Looked up from germline, CDR1 is LGHDT and CDR2 is YNNKEL (reference sequence). V was clipped by 3 bases and J by 8 bases, with 7 bases between them. The CDR3 has 11 residues. Sequencing targeted TCR beta in T cells from blood (CD8+ and CD4+). The CD8+ and CD4+ T cells were isolated magnetically using a negative isolation approach, whereas the TEMRA cells were enriched by FACS. The sequence came from a human donor in good health. The rearrangement uses TRBV3-1 and TRBJ1-1; D is ambiguous. Sequencing was performed on CD4+ T cells from PBMCs. The CDR3 sequence is CASSQSTEAFF. The CDR3 DNA reads TGTGCCAGCAGCCAGTCAACAGAAGCTTTCTTT.